This T cell receptor (beta chain) originates from a study of early stage breast cancer tumors. Overall study: The ER+/PR+/HER2- tumors included about 8 ductal and four lobular carcinomas. Points from the study as a whole: Comparing each tissue with blood distinguished tumor from normal in about 85% of the 16 patients. Unsorted bulk genomic DNA sequencing lacked pairing and functional marker data. Tumors had around 2.4-fold higher T cell density than normal breast.

The repertoire was sequenced with immunoSEQ multiplex PCR; TCRdb's copy has only in-frame clones and lacks some. This sample carries about 72,000 clones, 79% of them seen once, and the ten largest clones take 3.5%. This clone was seen only once. What it binds is not known. This TCR derives from a person between 55 and 70 years old with breast cancer. Sample: blood.

CDR3 protein: CASSLRDYSSYNEQFF. Written as DNA, the CDR3 is TGTGCCAGCAGTCTCCGGGACTACAGCTCCTACAATGAGCAGTTCTTC. The chain is built from TRBV28 and TRBJ2-1; 7 nucleotides match TRBD2. The CDR3 extends over 16 amino acids. Germline loops: CDR1 MDHEN, CDR2 SYDVKM. V lost 5 bases to trimming and J lost 0 bases; unmatched junction nucleotides: 7.